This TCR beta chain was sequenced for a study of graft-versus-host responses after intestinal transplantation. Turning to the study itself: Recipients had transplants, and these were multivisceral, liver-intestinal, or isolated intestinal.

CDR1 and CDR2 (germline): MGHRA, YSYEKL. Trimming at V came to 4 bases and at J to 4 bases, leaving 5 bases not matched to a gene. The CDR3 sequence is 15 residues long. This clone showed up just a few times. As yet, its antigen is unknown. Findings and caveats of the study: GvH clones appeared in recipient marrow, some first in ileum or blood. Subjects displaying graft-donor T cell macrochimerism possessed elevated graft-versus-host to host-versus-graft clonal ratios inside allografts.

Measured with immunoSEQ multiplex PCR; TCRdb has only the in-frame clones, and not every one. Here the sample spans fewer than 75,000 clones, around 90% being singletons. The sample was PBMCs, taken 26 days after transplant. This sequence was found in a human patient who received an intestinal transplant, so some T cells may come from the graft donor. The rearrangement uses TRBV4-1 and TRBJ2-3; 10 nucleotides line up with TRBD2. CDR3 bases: TGCGCCAGCAGCCTGGGGACTAGCGAGTCAGATACGCAGTATTTT. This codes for CASSLGTSESDTQYF.